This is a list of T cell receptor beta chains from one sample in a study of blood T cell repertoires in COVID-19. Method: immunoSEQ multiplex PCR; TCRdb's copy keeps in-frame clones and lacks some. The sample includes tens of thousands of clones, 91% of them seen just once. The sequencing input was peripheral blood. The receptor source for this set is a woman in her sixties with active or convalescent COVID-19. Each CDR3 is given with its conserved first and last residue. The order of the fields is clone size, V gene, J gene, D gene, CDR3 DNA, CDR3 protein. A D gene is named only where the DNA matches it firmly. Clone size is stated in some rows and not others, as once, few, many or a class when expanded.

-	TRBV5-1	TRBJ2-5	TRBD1	TGCGCCAGCAGCTTGGGGGACAGGCGGGAGACCCAGTACTTC	CASSLGDRRETQYF
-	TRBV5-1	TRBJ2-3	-	TGCGCCAGCAGCCACCTAATCGGTCCCGGTCCCACAGATACGCAGTATTTT	CASSHLIGPGPTDTQYF
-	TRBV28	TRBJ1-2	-	TGTGCCATTGAGCCGAGCAGGGAGGATGGCTACACCTTC	CAIEPSREDGYTF
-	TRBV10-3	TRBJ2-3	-	TGTGCCATCAGTGAGTCGGGGGCGGGGGATTCCACAGATACGCAGTATTTT	CAISESGAGDSTDTQYF
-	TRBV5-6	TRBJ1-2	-	TGTGCCAGCAGCTTGAATGGAGCCTATGGCTACACCTTC	CASSLNGAYGYTF
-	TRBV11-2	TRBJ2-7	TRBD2	TGTGCCAGCAGCTTAGATAGCGGGGGGACCTACGAGCAGTACTTC	CASSLDSGGTYEQYF
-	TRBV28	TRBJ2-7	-	TGTGCCAGCAGTTTATATTCAGGGGCCTACGAGCAGTACTTC	CASSLYSGAYEQYF
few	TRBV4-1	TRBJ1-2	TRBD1	TGCGCCAGCAGCCAACCAGACAGGGTCGGCTATGGCTACACCTTC	CASSQPDRVGYGYTF
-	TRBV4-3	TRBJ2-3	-	TGCGCCAGCAGCCTCTCACAGACAAGCGGGAGCACAGATACGCAGTATTTT	CASSLSQTSGSTDTQYF
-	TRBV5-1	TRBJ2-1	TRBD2	TGCGCCAGCAGCTTGAGCCCACTAGCGGGAGGCCACAATGAGCAGTTCTTC	CASSLSPLAGGHNEQFF
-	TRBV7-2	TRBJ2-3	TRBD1	TGTGCCAGCAGGGACAGGGTCTCAGATACGCAGTATTTT	CASRDRVSDTQYF
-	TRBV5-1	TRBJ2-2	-	TGCGCCAGCAGCAGCCAACAGGCTCGGGCCGGGGAGCTGTTTTTT	CASSSQQARAGELFF
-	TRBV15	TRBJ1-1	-	TGTGCCACCAGCAGCCAATACACTGAAGCTTTCTTT	CATSSQYTEAFF
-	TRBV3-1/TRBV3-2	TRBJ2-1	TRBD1	TGTGCCAGCAGCCTAGGGACAGACCAATCCTACAATGAGCAGTTCTTC	CASSLGTDQSYNEQFF
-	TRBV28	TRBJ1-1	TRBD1	TGTGCCAGCAGTCCGCCGGGACAGGCGACTGAAGCTTTCTTT	CASSPPGQATEAFF
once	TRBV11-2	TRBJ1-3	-	TGTGCCAGCAGCTTAGGTGACACTGGCGGGGGAAACACCATATATTTT	CASSLGDTGGGNTIYF
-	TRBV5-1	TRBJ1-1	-	TGCGCCAGCAGCGTACAGGGACCAAACACTGAAGCTTTCTTT	CASSVQGPNTEAFF
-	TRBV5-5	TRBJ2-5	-	TGTGCCAGCAGCTTGGCACCTGGGGCGGGGGAGACCCAGTACTTC	CASSLAPGAGETQYF
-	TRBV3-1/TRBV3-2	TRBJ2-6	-	TGTGCCAGCAGCATTTCGTCTGGGGCCAACGTCCTGACTTTC	CASSISSGANVLTF
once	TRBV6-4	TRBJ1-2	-	TGTGCCAGCAGTGTGGAGGAGGGCGCCCTTGGCTACACCTTC	CASSVEEGALGYTF
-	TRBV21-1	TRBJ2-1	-	TGTGCCAGCAGCAAAGTCCGGCTAGATCCGTTCTTC	CASSKVRLDPFF
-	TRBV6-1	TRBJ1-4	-	TGTGCCAGCAGTGAACCCGGGACACAGGGTCGCGAAAAACTGTTTTTT	CASSEPGTQGREKLFF
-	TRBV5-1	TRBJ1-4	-	TGCGCCAGCAGTCGTTCGACAGGAAATAATGAAAAACTGTTTTTT	CASSRSTGNNEKLFF
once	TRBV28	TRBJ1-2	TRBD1	TGTGCCAGCCACCCCCGGGACAGGGTGGTCTATGGCTACACCTTC	CASHPRDRVVYGYTF
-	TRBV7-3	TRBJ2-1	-	TGTGCCAGCAGCTTAACAGGGGTCCCCTACAATGAGCAGTTCTTC	CASSLTGVPYNEQFF
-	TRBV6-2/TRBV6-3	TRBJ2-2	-	TGTGCCAGCAGCATTAGCGCGGGAACCGGGGAGCTGTTTTTT	CASSISAGTGELFF
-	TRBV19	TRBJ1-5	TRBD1	TGTGCCAGTGGGCCCGGGACAGGGATGGCTCAGCCCCAGCATTTT	CASGPGTGMAQPQHF
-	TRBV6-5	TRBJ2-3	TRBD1	TGTGCCAGCAGTTTCTCCGTGACAGGGGGTACGCAGTATTTT	CASSFSVTGGTQYF
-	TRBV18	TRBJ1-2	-	TGTGCCAGCTCCCTGTCTACAGTAGTAGGAGGCTACACCTTC	CASSLSTVVGGYTF
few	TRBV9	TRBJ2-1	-	TGTGCCACCTCGAGAGGTGATCGGAACAATGAGCAGTTCTTC	CATSRGDRNNEQFF
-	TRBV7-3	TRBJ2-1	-	TGTGCCAGCAGCTTACTCGAGAGCTCCTACAATGAGCAGTTCTTC	CASSLLESSYNEQFF
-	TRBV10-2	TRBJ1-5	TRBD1	TGCGCCAGCAGTGACTCCACAGGGGAGGACCAGCCCCAGCATTTT	CASSDSTGEDQPQHF
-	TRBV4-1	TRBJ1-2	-	TGCGCCAGCAGCCAAGCCACAGATTATGGCTACACCTTC	CASSQATDYGYTF
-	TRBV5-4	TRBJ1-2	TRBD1	TGTGCCAGCAGCCTGGACAGGGCTAACTATGGCTACACCTTC	CASSLDRANYGYTF
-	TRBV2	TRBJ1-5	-	TGTGCCAGCAGCGAGACAGTTAGCAATCAGCCCCAGCATTTT	CASSETVSNQPQHF
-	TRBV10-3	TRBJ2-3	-	TGTGCCATCAGTGAGTCGGCGGGGTCCCATAATACGCAGTATTTT	CAISESAGSHNTQYF
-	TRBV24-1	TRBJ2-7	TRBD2	TGTGCCACCAGTGATCCGACTAGCCAGGCGTCCTACGAGCAGTACTTC	CATSDPTSQASYEQYF
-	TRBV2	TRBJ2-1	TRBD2	TGTGCCAGCAGTGAGGGACTACCTTACAATGAGCAGTTCTTC	CASSEGLPYNEQFF
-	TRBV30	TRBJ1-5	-	TGTGCCTGGAGAGGGGGGGAGGGCAATCAGCCCCAGCATTTT	CAWRGGEGNQPQHF
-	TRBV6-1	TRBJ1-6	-	TGTGCCAGCAGTGAAGATCCAGGGTCAGTTGGTTCACCCCTCCACTTT	CASSEDPGSVGSPLHF
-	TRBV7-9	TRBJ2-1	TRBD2	TGTGCCAGCAGCCACACTAGCGGGGCTTACAATGAGCAGTTCTTC	CASSHTSGAYNEQFF
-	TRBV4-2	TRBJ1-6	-	TGTGCCAGCAGCCAAGATCTTCAGTCTCCACCCCTCCACTTT	CASSQDLQSPPLHF